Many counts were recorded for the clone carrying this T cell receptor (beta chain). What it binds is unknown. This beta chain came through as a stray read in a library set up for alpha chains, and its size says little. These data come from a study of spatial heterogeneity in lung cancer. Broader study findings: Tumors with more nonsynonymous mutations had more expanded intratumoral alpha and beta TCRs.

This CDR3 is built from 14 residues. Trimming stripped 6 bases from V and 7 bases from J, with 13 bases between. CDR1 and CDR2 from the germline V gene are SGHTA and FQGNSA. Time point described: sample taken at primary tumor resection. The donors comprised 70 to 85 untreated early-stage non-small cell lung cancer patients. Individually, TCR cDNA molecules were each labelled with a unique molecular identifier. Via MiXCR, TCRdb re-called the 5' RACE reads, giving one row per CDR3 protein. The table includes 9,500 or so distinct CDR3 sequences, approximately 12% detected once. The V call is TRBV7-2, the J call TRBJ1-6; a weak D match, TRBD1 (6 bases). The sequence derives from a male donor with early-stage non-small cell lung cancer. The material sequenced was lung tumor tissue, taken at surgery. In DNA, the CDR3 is TGTGCCAGCAGATCCGGGACAACCAATTCACCCCTCCACTTT. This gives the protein CASRSGTTNSPLHF.